The clone carrying this TCR beta chain has more than one count but fewer than ten. Its antigen is unidentified. The sample is drawn from a study of response to subunit inactivated influenza vaccine. Whole-study findings and limits: Authors suggested each seasonal flu vaccination may recruit only limited numbers of new T cells.

MiXCR was run by TCRdb on the RT-PCR reads, yielding one entry per CDR3 protein. Here the sample spans fewer than 700,000 distinct CDR3 sequences, roughly 13% being singletons. This CDR3 spans 15 amino acids. Germline trimming cut 6 bases from V and 6 bases from J; bases unmatched to any gene: 9. The J gene is TRBJ2-1, the V gene TRBV12-3 or TRBV12-4; 9 nucleotides align to TRBD1. The input for sequencing was PBMCs from blood, taken 45 days after vaccination. This TCR was recovered from a man aged 45-60 years who received an inactivated influenza vaccine. The CDR3 nucleotides read TGTGCCAGCAGGCCCTCCGGGACAGGGCGCAATGAGCAGTTCTTC. Encoded protein: CASRPSGTGRNEQFF.